Detailed here is one T cell receptor beta chain. The source of the sample is a study of T cell changes during pregnancy in multiple sclerosis. The repertoire was sequenced with immunoSEQ multiplex PCR; TCRdb's copy has only in-frame clones and lacks some. The sample has tens of thousands of clones; approximately 90% are singletons. CDR1 MDHEN and CDR2 SYDVKM come from the germline V gene. The CDR3 sequence is 15 residues long. V shed 2 bases, J shed 4 bases, and the junction held 5 bases outside the gene matches. The receptor was isolated from a female donor with multiple sclerosis, enrolled in a pregnancy study. The V gene is TRBV28, the J gene TRBJ2-5; 9 bases are a match to TRBD1. The sample consisted of peripheral blood, taken in the first trimester of pregnancy. For the CDR3, the DNA is TGTGCCAGCAGTTTAGGACAGGGGTATCGAGAGACCCAGTACTTC. Translating it yields CASSLGQGYRETQYF. Full variable domain (outside the CDR3, taken from reference TRBV28 and TRBJ2-5): DVKVTQSSRYLVKRTGEKVFLECVQDMDHENMFWYRQDPGLGLRLIYFSYDVKMKEKGDIPEGYSVSREKKERFSLILESASTNQTSMYLCASSLGQGYRETQYFGPGTRLLVL.